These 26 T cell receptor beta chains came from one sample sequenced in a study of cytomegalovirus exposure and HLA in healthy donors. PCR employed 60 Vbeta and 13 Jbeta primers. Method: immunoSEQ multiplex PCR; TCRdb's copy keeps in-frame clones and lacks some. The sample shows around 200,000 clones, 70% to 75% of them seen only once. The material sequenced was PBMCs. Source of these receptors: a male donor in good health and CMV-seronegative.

CDR3 DNA: TGTGCCAGCAGAAGACAGGGATCAGATTCACCCCTCCACTTT. Protein: CASRRQGSDSPLHF. The chain couples TRBV6-1 to TRBJ1-6, with 7 nucleotides matching TRBD1. This CDR3 has 14 amino acids. CDR1 is MNHNS and CDR2 is SASEGT in the germline V gene. Trimming removed 6 bases from V and 8 bases from J; junction bases left unmatched: 7.

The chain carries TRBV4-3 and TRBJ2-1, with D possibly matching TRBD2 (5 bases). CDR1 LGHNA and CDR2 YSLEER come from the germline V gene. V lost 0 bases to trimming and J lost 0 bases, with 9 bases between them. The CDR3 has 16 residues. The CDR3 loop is CASSQDRGHSYNEQFF. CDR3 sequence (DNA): TGCGCCAGCAGCCAAGATCGCGGGCACTCCTACAATGAGCAGTTCTTC.

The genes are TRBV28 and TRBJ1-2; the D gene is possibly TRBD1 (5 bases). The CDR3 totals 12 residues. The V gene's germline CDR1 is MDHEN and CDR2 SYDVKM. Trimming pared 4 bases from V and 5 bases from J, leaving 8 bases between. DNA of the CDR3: TGTGCCAGCAGTTCCAGACAGTATGGCTACACCTTC. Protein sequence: CASSSRQYGYTF.

The CDR3 sequence is CASSSAGTSTDTQYF. The CDR3 DNA sequence: TGTGCCAGCAGTTCCGCCGGGACTAGCACAGATACGCAGTATTTT. The chain joins TRBV28 to TRBJ2-3, with D perhaps TRBD2 (6 bases). V was cut by 4 bases and J by 0 bases, with 11 bases left in between. Germline-derived CDR1 and CDR2 are MDHEN and SYDVKM. This CDR3 has 15 amino acids.

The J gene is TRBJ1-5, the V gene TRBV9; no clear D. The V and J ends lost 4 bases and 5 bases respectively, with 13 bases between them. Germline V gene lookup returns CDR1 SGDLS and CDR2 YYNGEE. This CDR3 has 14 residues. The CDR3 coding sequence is TGTGCCAGCAGCTCTGACATCTGGGATCAGCCCCAGCATTTT. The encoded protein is CASSSDIWDQPQHF.

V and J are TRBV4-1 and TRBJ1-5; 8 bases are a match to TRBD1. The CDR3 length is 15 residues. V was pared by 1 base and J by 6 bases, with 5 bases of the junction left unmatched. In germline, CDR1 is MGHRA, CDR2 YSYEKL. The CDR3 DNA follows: TGCGCCAGCAGCCAAGGGACAGGGCACGGTCAGCCCCAGCATTTT. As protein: CASSQGTGHGQPQHF.

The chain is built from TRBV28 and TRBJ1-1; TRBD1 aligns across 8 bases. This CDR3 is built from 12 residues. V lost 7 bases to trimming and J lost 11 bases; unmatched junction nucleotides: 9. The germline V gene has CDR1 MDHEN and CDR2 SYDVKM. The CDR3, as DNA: TGTGCCAGCACCTCACAACAGGGGGACGCTTTCTTT. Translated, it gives CASTSQQGDAFF.

CDR3 sequence: CATSRGQTSVPDTQYF. In DNA form, the CDR3 reads TGTGCCACCAGCAGAGGCCAGACTAGCGTCCCAGATACGCAGTATTTT. The genes are TRBV15 and TRBJ2-3; 8 nucleotides line up with TRBD2. Trimming took 1 base from V and 4 from J; bases not matched to a gene: 7. The CDR3 is 16 residues long. Per the germline V gene, CDR1 is LNHNV and CDR2 is YYDKDF (reference sequence).

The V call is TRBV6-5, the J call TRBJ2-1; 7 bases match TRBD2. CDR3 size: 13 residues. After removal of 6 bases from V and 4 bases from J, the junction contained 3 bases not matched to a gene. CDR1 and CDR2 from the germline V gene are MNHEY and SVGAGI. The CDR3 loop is CASRPSGYNEQFF. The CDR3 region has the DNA TGTGCCAGCAGGCCTAGCGGATACAATGAGCAGTTCTTC.

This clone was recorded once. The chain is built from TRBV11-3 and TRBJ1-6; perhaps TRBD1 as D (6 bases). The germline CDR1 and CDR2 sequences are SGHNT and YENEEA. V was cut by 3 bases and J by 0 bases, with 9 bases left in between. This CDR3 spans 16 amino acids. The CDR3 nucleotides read TGTGCCAGCAGCTTGGAGGACAGCTCCTATAATTCACCCCTCCACTTT. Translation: CASSLEDSSYNSPLHF.

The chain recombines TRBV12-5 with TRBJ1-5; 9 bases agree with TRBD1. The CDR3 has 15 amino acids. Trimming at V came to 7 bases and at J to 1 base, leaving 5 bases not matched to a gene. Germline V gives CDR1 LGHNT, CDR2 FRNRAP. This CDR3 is CASALTGGSNQPQHF. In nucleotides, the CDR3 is TGTGCTAGTGCCCTGACAGGGGGAAGCAATCAGCCCCAGCATTTT.

CDR3 DNA: TGTGCCAGCAGCTTAATAGAGTCCTACAATGAGCAGTTCTTC. This encodes CASSLIESYNEQFF. The V call is TRBV7-3, the J call TRBJ2-1; D remains ambiguous. The V end was cut by 1 base, the J end by 1 base, with 5 bases between. This CDR3 is built from 14 residues. Germline CDR1 reads SGHTA; CDR2 reads FQGTGA. The whole variable domain, remainder taken from reference TRBV7-3 and TRBJ2-1, is GAGVSQTPSNKVTEKGKYVELRCDPISGHTALYWYRQSLGQGPEFLIYFQGTGAADDSGLPNDRFFAVRPEGSVSTLKIQRTERGDSAVYLCASSLIESYNEQFFGPGTRLTVL.

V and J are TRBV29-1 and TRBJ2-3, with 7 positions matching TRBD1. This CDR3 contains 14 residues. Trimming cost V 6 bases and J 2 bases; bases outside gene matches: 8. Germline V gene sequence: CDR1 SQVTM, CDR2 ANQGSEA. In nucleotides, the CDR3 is TGCAGCGTACAGAGGGGGACAGCCACAGATACGCAGTATTTT. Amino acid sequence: CSVQRGTATDTQYF.

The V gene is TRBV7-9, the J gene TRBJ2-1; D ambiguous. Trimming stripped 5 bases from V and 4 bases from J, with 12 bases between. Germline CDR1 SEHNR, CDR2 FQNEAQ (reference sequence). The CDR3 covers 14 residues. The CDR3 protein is CASSAQNLYNEQFF. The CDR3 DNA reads TGTGCCAGCAGCGCACAGAATCTTTACAATGAGCAGTTCTTC.

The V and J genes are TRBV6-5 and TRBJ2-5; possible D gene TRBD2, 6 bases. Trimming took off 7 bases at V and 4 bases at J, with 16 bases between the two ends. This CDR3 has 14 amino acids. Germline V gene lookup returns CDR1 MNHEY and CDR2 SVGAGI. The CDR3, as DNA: TGTGCCAGCAAGCCTAGCTGGGGAGGAGAGACCCAGTACTTC. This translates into CASKPSWGGETQYF.

The CDR3 reads CASSSYREMNTEAFF. DNA of the CDR3: TGTGCCAGTAGTAGTTACAGGGAGATGAACACTGAAGCTTTCTTT. The chain links TRBV19 to TRBJ1-1; D is possibly TRBD1 (6 bases). Germline V gene data show CDR1 as LNHDA and CDR2 as SQIVND (reference sequence). Trimming removed 4 bases at V and 0 bases at J, with 12 bases between. The CDR3 is made up of 15 amino acids.

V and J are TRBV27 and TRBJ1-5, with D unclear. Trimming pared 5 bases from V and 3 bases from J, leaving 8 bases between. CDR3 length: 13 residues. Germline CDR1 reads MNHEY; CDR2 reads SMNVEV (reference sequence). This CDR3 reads CASSANFNQPQHF. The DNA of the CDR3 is TGTGCCAGCAGTGCTAATTTCAATCAGCCCCAGCATTTT.

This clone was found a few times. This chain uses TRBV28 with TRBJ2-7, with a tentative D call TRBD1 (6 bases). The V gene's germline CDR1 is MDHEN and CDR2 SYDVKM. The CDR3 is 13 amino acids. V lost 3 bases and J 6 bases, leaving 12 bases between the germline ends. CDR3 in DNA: TGTGCCAGCAGTTTCAACAGGGCAGGCGAGCAGTACTTC. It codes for CASSFNRAGEQYF.

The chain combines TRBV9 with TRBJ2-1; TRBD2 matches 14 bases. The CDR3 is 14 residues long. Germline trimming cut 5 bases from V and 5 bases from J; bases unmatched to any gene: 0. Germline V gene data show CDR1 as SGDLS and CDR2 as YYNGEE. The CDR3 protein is CASRGLAGDNEQFF. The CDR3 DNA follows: TGTGCCAGCAGGGGACTAGCGGGGGACAATGAGCAGTTCTTC.

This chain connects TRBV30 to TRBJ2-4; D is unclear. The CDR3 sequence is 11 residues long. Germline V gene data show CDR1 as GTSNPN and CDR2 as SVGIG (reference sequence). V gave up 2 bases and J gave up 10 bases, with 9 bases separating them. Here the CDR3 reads CAWSTPRIQYF. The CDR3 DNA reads TGTGCCTGGAGTACCCCGAGGATTCAGTACTTC.

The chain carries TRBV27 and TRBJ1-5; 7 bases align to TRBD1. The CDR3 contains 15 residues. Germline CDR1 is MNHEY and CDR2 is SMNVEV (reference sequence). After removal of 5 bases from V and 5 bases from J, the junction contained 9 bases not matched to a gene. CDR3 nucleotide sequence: TGTGCCAGCAGTGTACAGGGGAATTCCGATCAGCCCCAGCATTTT. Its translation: CASSVQGNSDQPQHF.

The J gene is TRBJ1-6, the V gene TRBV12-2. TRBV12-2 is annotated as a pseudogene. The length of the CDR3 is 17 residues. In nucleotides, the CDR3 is TGTGCAAGTCGCTTAGTGGTATGCAGGACGGAGGAGCCACCCCTCCACTTT. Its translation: CASRLVVCRTEEPPLHF.

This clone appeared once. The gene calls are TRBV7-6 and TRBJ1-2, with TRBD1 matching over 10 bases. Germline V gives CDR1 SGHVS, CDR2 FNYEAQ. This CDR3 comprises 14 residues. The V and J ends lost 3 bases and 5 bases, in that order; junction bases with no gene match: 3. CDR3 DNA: TGTGCCAGCAGCTTTGGACAGGGGGGGTATGGCTACACCTTC. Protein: CASSFGQGGYGYTF. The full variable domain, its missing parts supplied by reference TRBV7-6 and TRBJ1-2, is GAGVSQSPRYKVTKRGQDVALRCDPISGHVSLYWYRQALGQGPEFLTYFNYEAQQDKSGLPNDRFSAERPEGSISTLTIQRTEQRDSAMYRCASSFGQGGYGYTFGSGTRLTVV.

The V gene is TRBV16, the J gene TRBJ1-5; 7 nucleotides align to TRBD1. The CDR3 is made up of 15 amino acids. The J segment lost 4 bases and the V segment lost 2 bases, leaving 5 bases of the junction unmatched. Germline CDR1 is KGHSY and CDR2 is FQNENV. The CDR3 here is CASSQQTGMNQPQHF. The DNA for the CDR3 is TGTGCCAGCAGCCAACAGACAGGGATGAATCAGCCCCAGCATTTT.

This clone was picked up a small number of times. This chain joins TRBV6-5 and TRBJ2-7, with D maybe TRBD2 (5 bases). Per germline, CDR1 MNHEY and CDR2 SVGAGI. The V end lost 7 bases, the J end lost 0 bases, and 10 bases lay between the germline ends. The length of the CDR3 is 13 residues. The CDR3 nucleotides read TGTGCCAGCAAGAGCGGAAACTCCTACGAGCAGTACTTC. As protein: CASKSGNSYEQYF.

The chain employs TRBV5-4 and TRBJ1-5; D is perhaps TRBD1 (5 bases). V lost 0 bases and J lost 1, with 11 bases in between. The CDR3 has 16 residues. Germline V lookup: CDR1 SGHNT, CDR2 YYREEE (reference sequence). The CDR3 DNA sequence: TGTGCCAGCAGCTTGGGGGGGACTGGGAGCAATCAGCCCCAGCATTTT. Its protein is CASSLGGTGSNQPQHF.